The sequence of this T cell receptor beta chain was determined in a study of technical replicates of blood from a handful of donors. CDR3 length: 16 residues. Germline CDR1 reads MNHNS; CDR2 reads SASEGT. V was clipped by 1 base and J by 10 bases, with 23 bases between them. Profiling relied on immunoSEQ multiplex PCR, and the TCRdb table lists in-frame clones only, not all of them. The sample contains tens of thousands of clones, roughly 94% of which appear only once. The source is a human donor in good health. The material sequenced was T cells isolated from PBMCs. This chain links TRBV6-1 with TRBJ2-7; a possible D gene is TRBD2 (5 bases). The CDR3 protein is CASSEVRELLVRGQYF. The DNA of the CDR3 is TGTGCCAGCAGTGAAGTACGGGAACTCCTTGTACGAGGACAGTACTTC.